Included here is one T cell receptor beta chain sequence, with context. What it recognizes is unknown. TCRdb's copy holds only in-frame clones and misses some; the assay was immunoSEQ multiplex PCR. Here the sample spans approximately 420,000 clones, about nine tenths being singletons. This sample stems from a study of Ad26.COV2.S vaccination and SARS-CoV-2 variants. Study background: The donor participated in the COV1001 trial, in its Ad26.COV2.S arm. Ad26.COV2.S shots went into the muscle once or twice, 56 days apart.

General observations from the study: Vaccine and placebo recipients had comparable breadth of non-spike TCRs. Total T cell responses, in the TCR breadth and depth analyses, may have been underestimated.

Germline values: CDR1 MGHRA, CDR2 YSYEKL. V lost 0 bases and J 6 bases, leaving 11 bases between the germline ends. The CDR3 length is 14 residues. Indicated treatment: around 19 received Ad26.COV2.S at low or high dose, single or two shots; roughly five received placebo; per-sample allocation not given. Day 63 following the first vaccine or placebo injection was when the samples were taken. V and J are TRBV4-1 and TRBJ1-1; D remains unclear. The sample here was peripheral blood, taken in a trial of Ad26.COV2.S vaccine versus placebo. The receptor's source is a person between 18 and 60 years old who received the Ad26.COV2.S COVID-19 vaccine or a placebo. The CDR3 loop is CASSQEAGVPEAFF. Written as DNA, the CDR3 is TGCGCCAGCAGCCAAGAAGCCGGGGTACCTGAAGCTTTCTTT.